What follows are 17 T cell receptor beta chains derived from one specimen sequenced in a study of T cells in Graves' hyperthyroidism and ophthalmopathy. Amplification of TCR beta CDR3 regions used RNA as the template. HTBI primers drove first-round RT-PCR of the TCR CDR3. TCRdb processed the multiplex PCR reads anew with MiXCR; each CDR3 protein has one entry. The table includes roughly 660,000 distinct CDR3 sequences, roughly 17% detected once. The material sequenced was blood. These receptors all come from a man in his forties or fifties with Graves' hyperthyroidism.

There are many counts of this clonotype. The chain employs TRBV30 and TRBJ2-7; D ambiguous. Trimming shortened V by 6 bases and J by 2 bases, and 17 bases separated the two germline ends. There are 14 residues in the CDR3. Germline-derived CDR1 and CDR2 are GTSNPN and SVGIG (reference sequence). The CDR3 DNA follows: TGTGCCTGCCAACCATCGAGAAGGGCCTACGAGCAGTACTTC. The encoded protein is CACQPSRRAYEQYF.

Regarding this clonotype: The final CDR3 position lacks the conserved phenylalanine or tryptophan, pointing to a likely read error. The V call is TRBV5-8, the J call TRBJ1-4, with TRBD1 identical over 9 bases. The germline gives CDR1 SGHTS, CDR2 YDEGEE. This CDR3 comprises 17 residues. Losses at the gene ends were 6 bases for V and 5 bases for J; bases not matched to a gene: 14. CDR3 loop: CASTFLRKDRGNEKLFL. The CDR3 DNA is TGTGCCAGCACCTTCTTACGAAAGGACAGGGGAAATGAAAAACTGTTTTTA.

This clonotype appeared many times. The chain uses TRBV29-1 and TRBJ2-3; D tentatively reads TRBD1 or TRBD2 (5 bases each). The CDR3 contains 16 residues. From germline, CDR1 is SQVTM and CDR2 ANQGSEA. V was trimmed by 2 bases and J by 0 bases, leaving 15 bases between them. The CDR3 DNA reads TGCAGCGTTGAACTTAGGGACGCTACTAGCACAGATACGCAGTATTTT. It yields the protein CSVELRDATSTDTQYF.

This rearrangement joins TRBV7-9 to TRBJ2-1; TRBD1 agrees at 9 bases. In germline, CDR1 is SEHNR, CDR2 FQNEAQ (reference sequence). The CDR3 covers 14 residues. With 9 bases clipped from V and 0 bases from J, the junction kept 3 bases outside the gene matches. The CDR3 sequence is CARGTGSSYNEQFF. The CDR3 DNA reads TGTGCCAGGGGGACAGGGAGCTCCTACAATGAGCAGTTCTTC.

This clonotype was recorded many times. The chain is built from TRBV11-2 and TRBJ2-5, with D perhaps TRBD2 (6 bases). V shed 5 bases and J shed 1 base, with 14 bases lying between them. Germline V gene sequence: CDR1 SGHAT, CDR2 FQNNGV. The CDR3 has 15 residues. The CDR3 loop reads CASSLSISGQETQYF. DNA for the CDR3: TGTGCCAGCAGCCTCTCCATTAGCGGCCAAGAGACCCAGTACTTC. Filled out from reference TRBV11-2 and TRBJ2-5, the complete variable domain reads EAGVAQSPRYKIIEKRQSVAFWCNPISGHATLYWYQQILGQGPKLLIQFQNNGVVDDSQLPKDRFSAERLKGVDSTLKIQPAKLEDSAVYLCASSLSISGQETQYFGPGTRLLVL.

This clonotype occurred many times. CDR3 coding DNA: TGTGCCAGCAGTAAATCTAGTCACCCGAACACTGAAGCTTTCTTT. Its protein product is CASSKSSHPNTEAFF. V gene TRBV6-1 combines with J gene TRBJ1-1; D unclear. Germline lookup yields CDR1 MNHNS and CDR2 SASEGT. CDR3 size: 15 residues. The V end was cut by 5 bases, the J end by 1 base, with 14 bases between.

The table lists this clonotype with a few counts. The J gene is TRBJ1-6, the V gene TRBV6-1; TRBD1 matches 7 bases. The CDR3 has 16 residues. After removal of 6 bases from V and 5 bases from J, the junction contained 10 bases not matched to a gene. The V gene's germline CDR1 is MNHNS and CDR2 SASEGT. This CDR3 is CASRRDSEQNNSPLHF. The CDR3 region has the DNA TGTGCCAGCAGACGGGACAGCGAACAAAATAATTCACCCCTCCACTTT.

This clonotype has a count of ten or more. The chain is built from TRBV12-3 or TRBV12-4 and TRBJ2-7; 8 positions agree with TRBD1. This CDR3 spans 14 amino acids. The junction had 6 bases not matched to a gene; V was cut back by 7 bases and J by 1 base. In DNA, the CDR3 is TGTGCCAGCACCAGGACAGGGCAGTCCTACGAGCAGTACTTC. Translation gives CASTRTGQSYEQYF.

The chain employs TRBV6-9 and TRBJ2-5; 8 bases agree with TRBD1. CDR1 and CDR2 (germline): MNHGY, SVAAGI. The CDR3 has 15 residues. With 3 bases clipped from V and 2 bases from J, the junction kept 5 bases outside the gene matches. CDR3 sequence reads: CASSYTRTGQETQYF. In DNA form, the CDR3 reads TGTGCCAGCAGTTACACACGGACAGGGCAAGAGACCCAGTACTTC.

About this clonotype: A single base separates this from a much larger clone, so it may be a read error. V gene TRBV6-4 combines with J gene TRBJ1-1, with 7 bases fitting TRBD1. Looked up from germline, CDR1 is MRHNA and CDR2 is SNTAGT. CDR3 length: 14 amino acids. The CDR3 bases are TGCGCCAGCAGTGAAACAGGGGTTAGGACTGAATCTTTCTTT. It translates to CASSETGVRTESFF.

V is TRBV5-1 and J is TRBJ2-7; 8 bases agree with TRBD1. Trimming at V came to 3 bases and at J to 6 bases, leaving 11 bases not matched to a gene. The CDR3 covers 15 residues. Germline CDR1 is SGHRS and CDR2 is YFSETQ. CDR3 sequence reads: CASSYGQGFPLEQYF. The CDR3 DNA is TGCGCCAGCAGCTACGGACAGGGCTTCCCTCTCGAGCAGTACTTC.

The count of this clonotype is one. The chain recombines TRBV7-9 with TRBJ2-7, with 12 bases that match TRBD1. The CDR3 covers 16 residues. In germline, CDR1 is SEHNR, CDR2 FQNEAQ (reference sequence). Here the CDR3 DNA reads TGTGCCAGCAGCGTTACCTTGGGACAGGGGGCCTACGAGCGGTACGTC. Amino acids: CASSVTLGQGAYERYV.

V and J are TRBV19 and TRBJ1-2; D is unresolved. Germline V gene sequence: CDR1 LNHDA, CDR2 SQIVND (reference sequence). This CDR3 contains 15 residues. Trimming removed 5 bases from V and 0 bases from J, with 13 bases in between. The CDR3 reads CASSAEDPTNYGYTF. In nucleotides, the CDR3 is TGTGCCAGTAGTGCAGAAGACCCCACTAACTATGGCTACACCTTC.

V gene TRBV6-2 or TRBV6-3 combines with J gene TRBJ2-7, with D perhaps matching TRBD1 (5 bases). V dropped 2 bases and J dropped 1 base, with 21 bases sitting between them. The CDR3 consists of 18 residues. Germline V gene lookup returns CDR1 MNHEY and CDR2 SVGEGT. CDR3 nucleotides: TGTGCCAGCAGTTACCCGCTTGTATCGGACAATCTTTCCTACGAGCAGTACTTC. It is translated as CASSYPLVSDNLSYEQYF.

As for this clonotype: One base away lies a much larger clone, so this may be a sequencing read error. The CDR3 does not end in the conserved phenylalanine or tryptophan, so this is likely a read error. The DNA for the CDR3 is TGTGCCAGCAGTGCTTCAAGTTACGCCGAGCAGTACCTC. Protein sequence: CASSASSYAEQYL. The rearrangement links TRBV12-3 or TRBV12-4 to TRBJ2-7; D gene ambiguous. The CDR3 consists of 13 residues. Trimming took off 5 bases at V and 6 bases at J, with 14 bases between the two ends.

This clonotype was seen ten or more times. V usage is TRBV30 and J usage is TRBJ1-2; the match to TRBD1 covers 8 bases. Trimming at V came to 3 bases and at J to 8 bases, leaving 8 bases not matched to a gene. Per germline, CDR1 GTSNPN and CDR2 SVGIG (reference sequence). This CDR3 has 13 residues. CDR3 in DNA: TGTGCCTGGAGGTTCCAGGGGGCGGGAGGCTACACCTTC. Its translation: CAWRFQGAGGYTF.

The chain is built from TRBV6-6 and TRBJ2-7; 7 nucleotides align to TRBD2. Per germline, CDR1 MNHNY and CDR2 SVGAGI (reference sequence). The CDR3 loop spans 15 amino acids. The J segment lost 1 base and the V segment lost 0 bases, leaving 3 bases of the junction unmatched. CDR3 region: CASSYSRGTSYEQYF. The CDR3 coding sequence is TGTGCCAGCAGTTACTCGCGGGGGACGTCCTACGAGCAGTACTTC.